Listed here are 17 T cell receptor beta chains from one sample, sequenced in a study of shared clonotypes between healthy human individuals. The data were produced by immunoSEQ multiplex PCR, yet TCRdb's version contains in-frame clones alone and is incomplete. The sample consists of fewer than 400,000 clones, roughly 70% of them appearing once. The specimen sequenced was memory CD4+ T cells sorted from blood. Subset defined: CD45RA-negative fraction. These receptors were obtained from a man aged 30 to 39 in good health.

The chain employs TRBV28 and TRBJ1-1; no reliable D call. The germline V and J ends were trimmed by 8 bases and 0 bases, with 13 bases remaining between them. The CDR3 length is 14 residues. Germline V gives CDR1 MDHEN, CDR2 SYDVKM. The CDR3 region has the DNA TGTGCCAGCGCCCCGGTCGGGGTGAACACTGAAGCTTTCTTT. Its protein product is CASAPVGVNTEAFF.

This clone was seen only once. A much larger clone differs by one base, so this may be a read error. The gene calls are TRBV6-1 and TRBJ1-5, with unresolved D. Germline V gene sequence: CDR1 MNHNS, CDR2 SASEGT. The length of the CDR3 is 11 residues. V was shortened by 8 bases and J by 4 bases, with 6 bases between the two germline ends. The CDR3 loop reads CASGINQPQHF. For the CDR3, the DNA is TGTGCCAGCGGAATTAATCAGCCCCAGCATTTT.

V usage is TRBV25-1 and J usage is TRBJ2-3; no reliable D call. V lost 6 bases and J 6 bases, leaving 16 bases between the germline ends. The germline V gene has CDR1 MGHDK and CDR2 SYGVNS. The length of the CDR3 is 14 residues. The CDR3 DNA reads TGTGCCAGCAGCTACAGTCTTGGTAGTGATACGCAGTATTTT. This encodes CASSYSLGSDTQYF.

This clone was observed once. V gene TRBV10-3 combines with J gene TRBJ2-2, with unresolved D. CDR3 size: 15 residues. CDR1 ENHRY and CDR2 SYGVKD come from the germline V gene. V dropped 2 bases and J dropped 5 bases, with 12 bases sitting between them. CDR3 coding DNA: TGTGCCATCAGTGAGGCCCTATCAGGTACCGGGGAGCTGTTTTTT. It yields the protein CAISEALSGTGELFF.

Points on this clone: This specimen includes other DNA sequences encoding the same CDR3. This chain connects TRBV7-2 to TRBJ1-1, with D hard to call. Germline V lookup: CDR1 SGHTA, CDR2 FQGNSA. The CDR3 covers 13 residues. Deletions cut 1 base from V and 1 base from J, with 4 bases between. CDR3 sequence reads: CASSLDPNTEAFF. CDR3 nucleotides: TGTGCCAGCAGCTTAGACCCGAACACTGAAGCTTTCTTT.

The CDR3 loop reads CASSEGVGGGNYGYTF. The CDR3, as DNA: TGTGCCAGCAGTGAAGGGGTTGGGGGTGGTAACTATGGCTACACCTTC. The chain is built from TRBV6-1 and TRBJ1-2; tentatively, D is TRBD1 (5 bases). In germline, CDR1 is MNHNS, CDR2 SASEGT. V was shortened by 1 base and J by 1 base, with 13 bases between the two germline ends. This CDR3 is 16 amino acids long.

The chain is built from TRBV10-3 and TRBJ2-5, with TRBD2 matching 13 bases. Germline V CDR1 and CDR2: ENHRY, SYGVKD. V lost 3 bases and J lost 2; bases outside the gene matches: 6. This CDR3 is 17 amino acids long. The CDR3 DNA follows: TGTGCCATCAGTGACCCAGAGGGACTAGCGGGACAAGAGACCCAGTACTTC. It specifies CAISDPEGLAGQETQYF.

This clone occurred a few times. The junction shows a germline mismatch at one end, possibly a read error. The chain is built from TRBV7-7 and TRBJ2-1, with 12 nucleotides matching TRBD2. Germline V gene sequence: CDR1 SSHAT, CDR2 FNYEAQ (reference sequence). The CDR3 contains 16 residues. This chain's CDR3 is CASSPRLAGVGNEQFF. For the CDR3, the DNA is TGTGCTAGCAGCCCACGACTAGCGGGAGTCGGGAATGAGCAGTTCTTC.

This clone has only a few counts. The CDR3 protein is CASSLGSSGNEKLFF. The DNA for the CDR3 is TGTGCCAGCAGCTTGGGGTCCAGCGGAAATGAAAAACTGTTTTTT. V is TRBV5-4 and J is TRBJ1-4; unclear D gene. CDR3 length: 15 amino acids. Germline V gives CDR1 SGHNT, CDR2 YYREEE (reference sequence). The V end lost 0 bases, the J end lost 5 bases, and 11 bases lay between the germline ends.

The rearrangement joins TRBV11-3 to TRBJ2-1, with 8 bases fitting TRBD1. The CDR3 is made up of 15 amino acids. Germline values: CDR1 SGHNT, CDR2 YENEEA. V was pared by 1 base and J by 4 bases, with 3 bases of the junction left unmatched. CDR3 DNA: TGTGCCAGCAGCTTAGGACAGGGGCAATACAATGAGCAGTTCTTC. Translating it yields CASSLGQGQYNEQFF.

The chain employs TRBV14 and TRBJ2-5; D is undetermined. Germline values: CDR1 SGHDN, CDR2 FVKESK. Between the trimmed V and J ends, which lost 4 bases and 5 bases, there was a span of 11 bases. CDR3 length equals 13 residues. This chain's CDR3 is CASSPRLGETQYF. CDR3 DNA sequence: TGTGCCAGCAGCCCACGGCTTGGTGAGACCCAGTACTTC.

V and J are TRBV9 and TRBJ2-1; the D gene is possibly TRBD1 (5 bases). Germline CDR1 reads SGDLS; CDR2 reads YYNGEE. V lost 4 bases and J 4 bases, leaving 9 bases between the germline ends. The CDR3 runs 13 residues. In DNA form, the CDR3 reads TGTGCCAGCAGCCCACGACAGTACAATGAGCAGTTCTTC. Translation gives CASSPRQYNEQFF.

This chain connects TRBV5-5 to TRBJ2-7; no clear D. CDR3 length: 13 residues. Trimming removed 0 bases at V and 5 bases at J, with 9 bases between. CDR1 SGHKS and CDR2 YYEKEE come from the germline V gene (reference sequence). In nucleotides, the CDR3 is TGTGCCAGCAGCTTGGGGTACCGGGACGAGCAGTACTTC. Protein sequence: CASSLGYRDEQYF.

The chain carries TRBV6-5 and TRBJ1-2, with TRBD1 identical over 9 bases. Germline V gene sequence: CDR1 MNHEY, CDR2 SVGAGI. The CDR3 length is 15 residues. Losses at the gene ends were 5 bases for V and 4 bases for J; bases not matched to a gene: 8. CDR3 amino acids: CASSPGQGTGYGYTF. DNA for the CDR3: TGTGCCAGCAGTCCAGGACAGGGGACGGGCTATGGCTACACCTTC.

This clone has more than one count but fewer than ten. The chain links TRBV2 to TRBJ1-2; TRBD1 is a possible D gene (5 bases). V lost 6 bases to trimming and J lost 3 bases, with 14 bases between them. Germline CDR1 reads SNHLY; CDR2 reads FYNNEI. There are 14 residues in the CDR3. CDR3 bases: TGTGCCAGCAGCATTTTAATGGGGGACTATGGCTACACCTTC. It encodes CASSILMGDYGYTF. Together with reference TRBV2 and TRBJ1-2, the CDR3 gives the full variable domain: EPEVTQTPSHQVTQMGQEVILRCVPISNHLYFYWYRQILGQKVEFLVSFYNNEISEKSEIFDDQFSVERPDGSNFTLKIRSTKLEDSAMYFCASSILMGDYGYTFGSGTRLTVV.

V gene TRBV19 combines with J gene TRBJ1-1; 7 nucleotides match TRBD1. The CDR3 spans 17 residues. J gave up 3 bases and V 4 bases, and 14 bases lay outside the gene matches. Germline-derived CDR1 and CDR2 are LNHDA and SQIVND (reference sequence). For the CDR3, the DNA is TGTGCCAGTAGTAAAAGACAGGGTGGATTTGTGGACACTGAAGCTTTCTTT. Amino acids: CASSKRQGGFVDTEAFF.

The rearrangement joins TRBV9 to TRBJ2-1; TRBD1 matches 8 bases. The CDR3 is 14 amino acids. Trimming at V came to 1 base and at J to 9 bases, leaving 6 bases not matched to a gene. The germline V gene has CDR1 SGDLS and CDR2 YYNGEE. CDR3 loop: CASSVRTGYGEQFF. The CDR3 nucleotides are TGTGCCAGCAGCGTACGGACAGGGTATGGTGAGCAGTTCTTC.